One TCR beta chain is described in this entry. Antigen: not known. These data are taken from a study of T cells in Graves' hyperthyroidism and ophthalmopathy. Study results and limitations: Patients with ophthalmopathy were separated from those with stable hyperthyroidism by a 13 V-J model. Most thyroid clonotypes that were expanded above 0.001 also turned up in blood. Before onset, ophthalmopathy was predicted by the model a median approximately 6.5 months earlier.

J was trimmed by 1 base and V by 7 bases; bases with no gene match: 9. There are 15 residues in the CDR3. Per the germline V gene, CDR1 is MNHNY and CDR2 is SVGAGI (reference sequence). The study excluded patients with uncontrolled infection, other autoimmune disease, pregnancy or lactation. It was RNA transcripts that yielded the amplified TCR beta CDR3 regions. First-round RT-PCR targeting the TCR CDR3 was performed with the HTBI primer set. TCRdb processed the multiplex PCR reads anew with MiXCR; each CDR3 protein has one entry. The sample lists roughly 500,000 distinct CDR3 sequences, approximately 48% occurring once.

The sequenced sample consisted of peripheral blood or thyroid tissue (not recorded which). The clonotype comes from an adult woman with Graves' disease, either hyperthyroidism or ophthalmopathy (not recorded which). V usage is TRBV6-6 and J usage is TRBJ1-2; 7 bases agree with TRBD1. In DNA, the CDR3 is TGTGCCAGCACGGGTCTGACAGGGATTAACTATGGCTACACCTTC. This sequence encodes CASTGLTGINYGYTF.